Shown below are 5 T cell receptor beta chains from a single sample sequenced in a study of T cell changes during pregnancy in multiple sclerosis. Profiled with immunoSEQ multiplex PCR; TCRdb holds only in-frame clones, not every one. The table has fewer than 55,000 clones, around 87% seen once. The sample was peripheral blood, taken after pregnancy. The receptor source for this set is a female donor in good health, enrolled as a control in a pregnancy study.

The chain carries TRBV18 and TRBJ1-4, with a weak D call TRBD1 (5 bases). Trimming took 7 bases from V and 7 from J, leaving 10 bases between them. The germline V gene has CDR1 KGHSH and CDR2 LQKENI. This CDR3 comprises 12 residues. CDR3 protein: CASWGGPEKLFF. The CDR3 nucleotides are TGTGCCAGCTGGGGGGGACCTGAAAAACTGTTTTTT.

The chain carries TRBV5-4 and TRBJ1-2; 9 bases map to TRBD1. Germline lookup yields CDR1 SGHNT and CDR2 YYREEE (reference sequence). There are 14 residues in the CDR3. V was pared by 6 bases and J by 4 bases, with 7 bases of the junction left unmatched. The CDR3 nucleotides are TGTGCCAGCACACCGACAGGGGGGGGCTATGGCTACACCTTC. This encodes CASTPTGGGYGYTF.

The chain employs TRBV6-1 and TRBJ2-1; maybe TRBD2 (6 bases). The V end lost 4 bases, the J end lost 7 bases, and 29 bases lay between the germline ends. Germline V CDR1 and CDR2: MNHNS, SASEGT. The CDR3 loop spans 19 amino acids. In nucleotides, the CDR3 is TGTGCCAGCAGTGGCCGACTCCCGGGCTCGAGCGGGTCGAATAATGAGCAGTTCTTC. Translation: CASSGRLPGSSGSNNEQFF.

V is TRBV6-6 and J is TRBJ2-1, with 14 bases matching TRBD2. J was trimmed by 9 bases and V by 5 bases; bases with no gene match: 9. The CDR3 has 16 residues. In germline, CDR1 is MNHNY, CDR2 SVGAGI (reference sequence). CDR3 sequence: CASSLTSGREGCEQFF. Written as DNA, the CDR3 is TGTGCCAGCAGTCTGACTAGCGGGAGGGAGGGCTGTGAGCAGTTCTTC.

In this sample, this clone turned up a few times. CDR3 amino acids: CATSREGGTEAFF. For the CDR3, the DNA is TGTGCCACCAGCAGAGAAGGGGGCACTGAAGCTTTCTTT. J is TRBJ1-1 and V is TRBV15; tentative D call: TRBD1 (6 bases). This CDR3 contains 13 residues. CDR1 and CDR2 from the germline V gene are LNHNV and YYDKDF (reference sequence). The V end lost 0 bases, the J end lost 4 bases, and 6 bases lay between the germline ends.